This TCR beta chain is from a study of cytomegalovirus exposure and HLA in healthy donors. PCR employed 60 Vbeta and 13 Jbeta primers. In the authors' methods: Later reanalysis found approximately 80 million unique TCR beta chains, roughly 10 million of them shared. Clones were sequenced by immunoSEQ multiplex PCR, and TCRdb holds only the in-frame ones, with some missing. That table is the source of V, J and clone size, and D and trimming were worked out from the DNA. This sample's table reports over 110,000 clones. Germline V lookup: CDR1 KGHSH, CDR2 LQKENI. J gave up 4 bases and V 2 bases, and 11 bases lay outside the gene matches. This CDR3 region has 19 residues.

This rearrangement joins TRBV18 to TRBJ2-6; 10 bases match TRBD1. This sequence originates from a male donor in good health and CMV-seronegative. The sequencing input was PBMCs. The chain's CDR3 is CASSPSEGQGVDGANVLTF. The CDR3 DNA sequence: TGTGCCAGCTCACCAAGTGAAGGACAGGGGGTCGACGGGGCCAACGTCCTGACTTTC. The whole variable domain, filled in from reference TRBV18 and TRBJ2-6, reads NAGVMQNPRHLVRRRGQEARLRCSPMKGHSHVYWYRQLPEEGLKFMVYLQKENIIDESGMPKERFSAEFPKEGPSILRIQQVVRGDSAAYFCASSPSEGQGVDGANVLTFGAGSRLTVL.